The 21 T cell receptor beta chains presented below share a single source sample, sequenced in a study of early T cells in non-severe SARS-CoV-2 infection. TCRdb independently ran MiXCR on the 5' RACE reads; one entry per CDR3 protein. The data hold roughly 55,000 distinct CDR3 sequences, with roughly 12% observed a single time. Material for sequencing was whole blood. The source is an adult who was a healthcare worker with PCR-confirmed SARS-CoV-2 infection or an uninfected control (not recorded which).

This clonotype has at least ten counts. The chain joins TRBV3-1 to TRBJ2-5; the D gene is possibly TRBD1 (5 bases). CDR1 LGHDT and CDR2 YNNKEL come from the germline V gene (reference sequence). The CDR3 loop spans 13 amino acids. V dropped 5 bases and J dropped 4 bases, with 11 bases sitting between them. The CDR3, as DNA: TGTGCCAGCAGCTCAGGGATGGGAGAGACCCAGTACTTC. Protein: CASSSGMGETQYF.

The chain uses TRBV28 and TRBJ2-7; D call uncertain. CDR3 length: 13 amino acids. The V and J ends lost 6 bases and 0 bases respectively, with 9 bases between them. The germline gives CDR1 MDHEN, CDR2 SYDVKM. The CDR3 sequence is CASSEYRSYEQYF. DNA for the CDR3: TGTGCCAGCAGCGAGTACCGCTCCTACGAGCAGTACTTC. Together with reference TRBV28 and TRBJ2-7, the CDR3 gives the full variable domain: DVKVTQSSRYLVKRTGEKVFLECVQDMDHENMFWYRQDPGLGLRLIYFSYDVKMKEKGDIPEGYSVSREKKERFSLILESASTNQTSMYLCASSEYRSYEQYFGPGTRLTVT.

The rearrangement links TRBV28 to TRBJ1-1; 9 bases are a match to TRBD1. The ends lost 5 bases at V and 6 bases at J; junction bases unmatched: 7. The germline V gene encodes CDR1 MDHEN and CDR2 SYDVKM. This CDR3 is built from 14 residues. The CDR3 nucleotides read TGTGCCAGCAGTCTCACAGGGGGCTCCCCTGAAGCTTTCTTT. Amino acid sequence: CASSLTGGSPEAFF. Drawing the rest from reference TRBV28 and TRBJ1-1, the complete variable domain is DVKVTQSSRYLVKRTGEKVFLECVQDMDHENMFWYRQDPGLGLRLIYFSYDVKMKEKGDIPEGYSVSREKKERFSLILESASTNQTSMYLCASSLTGGSPEAFFGQGTRLTVV.

CDR3 in DNA: TGTGCCAGCAGCCAAGGTTTCGACTACCTCCAAGAGACCCAGTACTTC. Its protein is CASSQGFDYLQETQYF. This chain links TRBV3-1 with TRBJ2-5; TRBD2 might be the D (5 bases). The germline CDR1 and CDR2 sequences are LGHDT and YNNKEL (reference sequence). The V end lost 1 base, the J end lost 1 base, and 13 bases lay between the germline ends. This CDR3 is built from 16 residues.

This clonotype showed up many times. The chain links TRBV20-1 to TRBJ1-2; 8 bases agree with TRBD1. From germline, CDR1 is DFQATT and CDR2 SNEGSKA (reference sequence). CDR3 size: 12 residues. V shed 4 bases, J shed 3 bases, and the junction held 1 base outside the gene matches. The CDR3 DNA is TGCAGTGCTACGGGACAGGACTATGGCTACACCTTC. This codes for CSATGQDYGYTF.

In its sample, this clonotype was seen many times. This chain connects TRBV6-1 to TRBJ2-7; the D gene is possibly TRBD2 (5 bases). Trimming cost V 7 bases and J 2 bases, with 12 bases left between them. CDR1 is MNHNS, CDR2 SASEGT, per germline. This CDR3 is 13 amino acids long. The CDR3 reads CASIYSGTYEQYF. The CDR3 bases are TGTGCCAGCATTTACAGCGGAACCTACGAGCAGTACTTC.

Many counts were recorded for this clonotype. The rearrangement uses TRBV28 and TRBJ1-1; D call uncertain. V lost 6 bases to trimming and J lost 3 bases, with 2 bases between them. The CDR3 extends over 10 amino acids. Germline CDR1 reads MDHEN; CDR2 reads SYDVKM. The CDR3 spells CASSYTEAFF. In nucleotides, the CDR3 is TGTGCCAGCAGCTACACTGAAGCTTTCTTT.

The rearrangement links TRBV10-1 to TRBJ1-1; D is undetermined. The V and J ends lost 2 bases and 3 bases respectively, with 7 bases between them. Germline CDR1 is WNHNN and CDR2 is SYGVQD (reference sequence). The CDR3 contains 13 residues. The chain's CDR3 is CASSEDSYTEAFF. DNA of the CDR3: TGCGCCAGCAGTGAGGACTCATACACTGAAGCTTTCTTT.

This clonotype was found a few times. The chain carries TRBV3-1 and TRBJ2-7, with D unresolved. This CDR3 contains 14 residues. Germline lookup yields CDR1 LGHDT and CDR2 YNNKEL (reference sequence). V was clipped by 4 bases and J by 7 bases, with 17 bases between them. In nucleotides, the CDR3 is TGTGCCAGCAGCCCACACGGGCCTGAAAAAGAGCAGTACTTC. It is translated as CASSPHGPEKEQYF.

This clonotype was detected only a few times. V is TRBV29-1 and J is TRBJ2-1; 11 positions match TRBD2. The CDR3 has 15 residues. CDR1 is SQVTM, CDR2 ANQGSEA, per germline. With V trimmed by 4 bases and J by 7 bases, 9 bases remained unmatched. As DNA, the CDR3 is TGCAGCGTTGGAAGGGGGACTAGCGGTACGAATGAGCAGTTCTTC. This gives the protein CSVGRGTSGTNEQFF.

This clonotype was seen many times. The rearrangement uses TRBV24-1 and TRBJ2-2; 11 nucleotides match TRBD1. Germline CDR1 and CDR2: KGHDR and SFDVKD. Trimming removed 3 bases from V and 7 bases from J; junction bases left unmatched: 6. This CDR3 contains 16 residues. DNA for the CDR3: TGTGCCACCAGTGATCCCGGGACAGGGGGACACGGGGAGCTGTTTTTT. Amino acid sequence: CATSDPGTGGHGELFF.

At least ten counts were recorded for this clonotype. The chain joins TRBV7-3 to TRBJ2-2, with TRBD2 identical over 9 bases. Germline V gives CDR1 SGHTA, CDR2 FQGTGA. V lost 4 bases, J lost 10 bases, and 7 bases stayed unmatched. This CDR3 has 14 amino acids. The CDR3 sequence is CASSSGLAPKELFF. CDR3 in DNA: TGTGCCAGCAGCTCCGGACTAGCGCCCAAGGAGCTGTTTTTT.

CDR3 DNA sequence: TGTGCCAGCAGCCCGAGCGGGACAGGCTACTACGAGCAGTACTTC. Protein: CASSPSGTGYYEQYF. The chain couples TRBV7-2 to TRBJ2-7, with D perhaps TRBD1 (8 bases). Germline lookup yields CDR1 SGHTA and CDR2 FQGNSA. V was trimmed by 5 bases and J by 3 bases, leaving 17 bases between them. This CDR3 spans 15 amino acids.

Many counts were recorded for this clonotype. J is TRBJ2-7 and V is TRBV13; 7 nucleotides align to TRBD2. Germline values: CDR1 PRHDT, CDR2 FYEKMQ (reference sequence). J was trimmed by 3 bases and V by 1 base; bases with no gene match: 6. The CDR3 has 15 residues. CDR3 protein: CASSLEREGLYEQYF. The CDR3 DNA follows: TGTGCCAGCAGCTTAGAGAGGGAGGGCCTCTACGAGCAGTACTTC.

This clonotype was seen only a few times. This sequence joins TRBV5-1 and TRBJ1-3; D gene unclear. From germline, CDR1 is SGHRS and CDR2 YFSETQ. V was clipped by 0 bases and J by 2 bases, with 9 bases between them. The CDR3 contains 15 residues. The chain's CDR3 is CASSLVAAPGNTIYF. As DNA, the CDR3 is TGCGCCAGCAGCTTGGTGGCGGCTCCTGGAAACACCATATATTTT.

The chain has TRBV3-1 and TRBJ2-7; 8 positions agree with TRBD1. The trim removed 6 bases at V and 2 bases at J, leaving 6 bases unmatched. This CDR3 spans 14 amino acids. The germline V gene has CDR1 LGHDT and CDR2 YNNKEL (reference sequence). CDR3 loop: CASRPGTGAYEQYF. The CDR3 DNA sequence: TGTGCCAGCAGACCCGGGACAGGAGCCTACGAGCAGTACTTC.

This clonotype has more than one count but fewer than ten. This rearrangement joins TRBV5-1 to TRBJ1-2; 8 bases fit TRBD1. The germline V gene has CDR1 SGHRS and CDR2 YFSETQ. The CDR3 extends over 14 amino acids. V was clipped by 5 bases and J by 1 base; unmatched bases: 4. CDR3 bases: TGCGCCAGCAGGATGGGACAGGATAACTATGGCTACACCTTC. Protein: CASRMGQDNYGYTF.

By sample fraction, this clonotype is medium-sized. The CDR3 region has the DNA TGTGCCAGCAGCTTAGGCGGGCACTACGAGCAGTACTTC. Its translation is CASSLGGHYEQYF. The chain combines TRBV7-8 with TRBJ2-7; perhaps TRBD2 as D (5 bases). Germline CDR1 is SGHVS and CDR2 is FQNEAQ. This CDR3 is 13 amino acids long. V gave up 1 base and J gave up 3 bases, with 7 bases separating them. The variable domain in full, with the rest retrieved from reference TRBV7-8 and TRBJ2-7, is GAGVSQSPRYKVAKRGQDVALRCDPISGHVSLFWYQQALGQGPEFLTYFQNEAQLDKSGLPSDRFFAERPEGSVSTLKIQRTQQEDSAVYLCASSLGGHYEQYFGPGTRLTVT.

This clonotype showed up many times. This chain connects TRBV7-8 to TRBJ2-2; TRBD1 matches 9 bases. This CDR3 is 16 amino acids long. With 8 bases clipped from V and 5 bases from J, the junction kept 12 bases outside the gene matches. The germline gives CDR1 SGHVS, CDR2 FQNEAQ. CDR3: CASAKQGAVETGELFF. The CDR3 DNA follows: TGTGCCAGCGCTAAACAGGGGGCGGTGGAGACCGGGGAGCTGTTTTTT.

The rearrangement joins TRBV5-6 to TRBJ1-6; 8 nucleotides match TRBD1. The CDR3 extends over 15 amino acids. Germline CDR1 is SGHDT and CDR2 is YYEEEE. Germline trimming cut 4 bases from V and 7 bases from J; bases unmatched to any gene: 7. The CDR3 DNA is TGTGCCAGCAGCGAAGACAGGGGCCACAATTCACCCCTCCACTTT. Amino acid sequence: CASSEDRGHNSPLHF.

This chain uses TRBV5-1 with TRBJ2-5; a possible D gene is TRBD1 (5 bases). The germline gives CDR1 SGHRS, CDR2 YFSETQ. Trimming left V 8 bases short and J 4 bases short, with 15 bases between. CDR3 length: 13 residues. For the CDR3, the DNA is TGCGCCAGTACAATTACAGGACCAGAGACCCAGTACTTC. This sequence encodes CASTITGPETQYF.